The 27 T cell receptor beta chains below all came from one sample that was sequenced in a study of cytomegalovirus exposure and HLA in healthy donors. Data came from immunoSEQ multiplex PCR; TCRdb stores just in-frame clones and leaves some out. The sample lists about 200,000 clones, about three quarters occurring once. Material: PBMCs. The receptors originated from a woman in her thirties in good health and CMV-seronegative.

The genes are TRBV5-4 and TRBJ1-1; D possibly corresponds to TRBD1 (6 bases). The CDR3 runs to 12 residues. The germline CDR1 and CDR2 sequences are SGHNT and YYREEE (reference sequence). Trimming took off 4 bases at V and 4 bases at J, with 8 bases between the two ends. The DNA for the CDR3 is TGTGCCAGCAGCCCAGGGGCCACTGAAGCTTTCTTT. Encoded protein: CASSPGATEAFF.

This sequence joins TRBV29-1 and TRBJ2-3, with a tentative D call TRBD1 (6 bases). The germline V and J ends were trimmed by 4 bases and 1 base, with 12 bases remaining between them. Per germline, CDR1 SQVTM and CDR2 ANQGSEA. The CDR3 is 14 residues long. CDR3 in amino acids: CSVAQGTGTDTQYF. Written as DNA, the CDR3 is TGCAGCGTTGCACAGGGAACTGGCACAGATACGCAGTATTTT.

This clone was detected only a few times. The CDR3 spells CASSPLASTDTQYF. As DNA, the CDR3 is TGTGCCAGCAGTCCCCTAGCGAGCACAGATACGCAGTATTTT. V is TRBV7-9 and J is TRBJ2-3, with D perhaps TRBD2 (6 bases). The germline V and J ends were trimmed by 6 bases and 0 bases, with 10 bases remaining between them. Germline V gene data show CDR1 as SEHNR and CDR2 as FQNEAQ (reference sequence). The CDR3 extends over 14 amino acids.

This chain uses TRBV5-4 with TRBJ2-3; 10 bases agree with TRBD2. The CDR3 consists of 16 residues. V dropped 0 bases and J dropped 5; count of bases not matched to a gene: 6. In germline, CDR1 is SGHNT, CDR2 YYREEE (reference sequence). This chain's CDR3 is CASSLASGGAKDTQYF. The CDR3 nucleotides read TGTGCCAGCAGCTTGGCCAGCGGGGGGGCCAAAGATACGCAGTATTTT. The complete variable domain, with remaining parts taken from reference TRBV5-4 and TRBJ2-3, reads ETGVTQSPTHLIKTRGQQVTLRCSSQSGHNTVSWYQQALGQGPQFIFQYYREEENGRGNFPPRFSGLQFPNYSSELNVNALELDDSALYLCASSLASGGAKDTQYFGPGTRLTVL.

J is TRBJ2-6 and V is TRBV7-8; D is unresolved. CDR1 and CDR2 (germline): SGHVS, FQNEAQ. The length of the CDR3 is 15 residues. Between the trimmed V and J ends, which lost 4 bases and 0 bases, there was a span of 7 bases. As DNA, the CDR3 is TGTGCCAGCAGCTCCCAGGACTCTGGGGCCAACGTCCTGACTTTC. This codes for CASSSQDSGANVLTF.

This clone has a handful of counts. V gene TRBV27 combines with J gene TRBJ1-2; D perhaps matches TRBD1 (5 bases). V lost 5 bases, J lost 1 base, and 8 bases lay in between. There are 13 residues in the CDR3. Germline CDR1 and CDR2: MNHEY and SMNVEV (reference sequence). The CDR3 is CASSVQVNYGYTF. CDR3 nucleotides: TGTGCCAGCAGTGTACAGGTTAACTATGGCTACACCTTC.

The rearrangement links TRBV10-1 to TRBJ2-3; 7 nucleotides align to TRBD2. This CDR3 contains 16 residues. Germline V CDR1 and CDR2: WNHNN, SYGVQD (reference sequence). The V segment lost 8 bases and the J segment 2 bases; nucleotides outside the gene matches: 13. The CDR3 loop is CASGGGLAEATDTQYF. For the CDR3, the DNA is TGCGCCAGCGGGGGAGGTCTAGCGGAGGCCACAGATACGCAGTATTTT.

This chain uses TRBV5-1 with TRBJ2-7; TRBD1 agrees at 9 bases. V was pared by 4 bases and J by 0 bases, with 11 bases of the junction left unmatched. Per germline, CDR1 SGHRS and CDR2 YFSETQ. This CDR3 contains 17 residues. The DNA for the CDR3 is TGCGCCAGCAGCCTCACGCACCCGGGACAGGGCTCCTACGAGCAGTACTTC. This translates into CASSLTHPGQGSYEQYF. Full variable domain (remainder filled in from reference TRBV5-1 and TRBJ2-7): KAGVTQTPRYLIKTRGQQVTLSCSPISGHRSVSWYQQTPGQGLQFLFEYFSETQRNKGNFPGRFSGRQFSNSRSEMNVSTLELGDSALYLCASSLTHPGQGSYEQYFGPGTRLTVT.

This clone was seen only a few times. The chain employs TRBV7-6 and TRBJ1-2, with TRBD1 as a possible D gene (6 bases). The germline V and J ends were trimmed by 3 bases and 4 bases, with 9 bases remaining between them. Germline lookup yields CDR1 SGHVS and CDR2 FNYEAQ. The CDR3 extends over 13 amino acids. The CDR3 region is CASSLGAAYGYTF. CDR3 nucleotide sequence: TGTGCCAGCAGCTTGGGGGCGGCCTATGGCTACACCTTC.

V gene TRBV19 combines with J gene TRBJ1-5; D is unresolved. The CDR3 runs 15 residues. Germline CDR1 is LNHDA and CDR2 is SQIVND (reference sequence). V was pared by 4 bases and J by 1 base, with 11 bases between. In nucleotides, the CDR3 is TGTGCCAGTAGTAGTACAGCCAAAAGCAATCAGCCCCAGCATTTT. Translation gives CASSSTAKSNQPQHF.

The genes are TRBV4-2 and TRBJ2-5; 7 bases are shared with TRBD1. The ends lost 1 base at V and 2 bases at J; junction bases unmatched: 4. The CDR3 runs to 15 residues. CDR1 and CDR2 (germline): LGHNA, YNFKEQ. CDR3 nucleotides: TGTGCCAGCAGCCAAGCAACAGGGGATCAAGAGACCCAGTACTTC. Translated: CASSQATGDQETQYF.

The gene calls are TRBV5-6 and TRBJ1-1; TRBD1 might be the D (5 bases). V was clipped by 0 bases and J by 11 bases, with 11 bases between them. Germline V lookup: CDR1 SGHDT, CDR2 YYEEEE. The CDR3 has 12 residues. The CDR3 loop reads CASSLAAGWAFF. As DNA, the CDR3 is TGTGCCAGCAGCTTGGCCGCAGGGTGGGCTTTCTTT.

Only a few counts were recorded for this clone. The CDR3 coding sequence is TGTGCCAGCAGCCCACCCGCCGGGGATGGGGCCAACGTCCTGACTTTC. As protein: CASSPPAGDGANVLTF. The V gene is TRBV7-9, the J gene TRBJ2-6; tentatively, D is TRBD2 (5 bases). The CDR3 covers 16 residues. Germline V gene sequence: CDR1 SEHNR, CDR2 FQNEAQ (reference sequence). V lost 5 bases, J lost 3 bases, and 14 bases lay in between.

The V gene is TRBV10-2, the J gene TRBJ2-1; TRBD2 agrees at 8 bases. With 3 bases clipped from V and 4 bases from J, the junction kept 5 bases outside the gene matches. Per the germline V gene, CDR1 is WSHSY and CDR2 is SAAADI. The CDR3 length is 15 residues. CDR3 sequence (DNA): TGCGCCAGCAGTGATGAGGTAGCGGGGTACAATGAGCAGTTCTTC. Protein product: CASSDEVAGYNEQFF.

The chain carries TRBV28 and TRBJ2-7; possible D gene TRBD1, 6 bases. V was clipped by 3 bases and J by 3 bases, with 12 bases between them. The length of the CDR3 is 14 residues. In germline, CDR1 is MDHEN, CDR2 SYDVKM. In nucleotides, the CDR3 is TGTGCCAGCAGTTTGCCAGGGGAAAGCTACGAGCAGTACTTC. Translating it yields CASSLPGESYEQYF.

The V gene is TRBV7-9, the J gene TRBJ1-1; 8 nucleotides match TRBD1. The V gene's germline CDR1 is SEHNR and CDR2 FQNEAQ (reference sequence). CDR3 size: 15 residues. V trimming: 5 bases; J trimming: 4 bases; junction bases outside the gene matches: 9. The DNA of the CDR3 is TGTGCCAGCAGCATCGGGACAGGTCGTGGCACTGAAGCTTTCTTT. It translates to CASSIGTGRGTEAFF.

V and J are TRBV2 and TRBJ2-3; TRBD2 might be the D (5 bases). CDR3 length: 15 amino acids. Germline assignment: CDR1 SNHLY and CDR2 FYNNEI. The ends were cut back, 3 bases at V and 1 base at J, with 11 bases in the middle. CDR3 in amino acids: CASSDGETGTDTQYF. The DNA of the CDR3 is TGTGCCAGCAGTGACGGGGAAACGGGCACAGATACGCAGTATTTT.

V is TRBV19 and J is TRBJ2-7, with 7 bases matching TRBD1. Germline-derived CDR1 and CDR2 are LNHDA and SQIVND (reference sequence). The CDR3 consists of 12 residues. Trimming took 5 bases from V and 7 from J; bases not matched to a gene: 5. Written as DNA, the CDR3 is TGTGCCAGTAGTCTACGACAGGGAGAGCAGTACTTC. It codes for CASSLRQGEQYF.

The rearrangement joins TRBV29-1 to TRBJ1-5; a weak D match, TRBD1 (5 bases). The germline CDR1 and CDR2 sequences are SQVTM and ANQGSEA. Trimming left V 1 base short and J 2 bases short, with 12 bases between. This CDR3 contains 15 residues. The CDR3 DNA reads as TGCAGCGTTGAAGTCAGCCCGGGGGGCAATCAGCCCCAGCATTTT. It is translated as CSVEVSPGGNQPQHF.

V and J are TRBV25-1 and TRBJ2-1; 10 bases fit TRBD2. The trim removed 8 bases at V and 3 bases at J, leaving 4 bases unmatched. The CDR3 has 14 residues. Germline CDR1 and CDR2: MGHDK and SYGVNS. The CDR3 reads CASRLAGDYNEQFF. CDR3 sequence (DNA): TGTGCCAGCCGTCTAGCGGGGGACTACAATGAGCAGTTCTTC.

The chain employs TRBV5-1 and TRBJ2-7, with TRBD1 matching over 7 bases. The CDR3 is 14 residues long. The V gene's germline CDR1 is SGHRS and CDR2 YFSETQ. After removal of 0 bases from V and 4 bases from J, the junction contained 4 bases not matched to a gene. Written as DNA, the CDR3 is TGCGCCAGCAGCTTGGCCGGGACAGAGTACGAGCAGTACTTC. It specifies CASSLAGTEYEQYF.

This chain uses TRBV28 with TRBJ2-1; 12 bases align to TRBD2. After removal of 4 bases from V and 7 bases from J, the junction contained 8 bases not matched to a gene. Germline V CDR1 and CDR2: MDHEN, SYDVKM. The CDR3 has 16 residues. In DNA, the CDR3 is TGTGCCAGCAGTTCGTGGACTAGCGGGATGAAAAATGAGCAGTTCTTC. Amino acid sequence: CASSSWTSGMKNEQFF.

This clone appeared a few times. The rearrangement links TRBV11-3 to TRBJ1-6; D not resolved. Germline CDR1 SGHNT, CDR2 YENEEA. The CDR3 is 13 amino acids. Trimming left V 3 bases short and J 10 bases short, with 10 bases between. CDR3 in amino acids: CASSFGRVSPLHF. The DNA for the CDR3 is TGTGCCAGCAGCTTTGGGCGTGTCTCACCCCTCCACTTT.

In this sample, this clone turned up a few times. This CDR3 is also generated by other DNA sequences in the sample. The genes are TRBV4-1 and TRBJ2-3, with a possible D match to TRBD2 (6 bases). Trimming shortened V by 4 bases and J by 6 bases, and 8 bases separated the two germline ends. Germline CDR1 and CDR2: MGHRA and YSYEKL. The CDR3 is 12 amino acids. CDR3 DNA sequence: TGCGCCAGCAGCCCGCTAGCGGATACGCAGTATTTT. Translation gives CASSPLADTQYF.

The chain is built from TRBV27 and TRBJ2-5; TRBD2 aligns across 9 bases. The CDR3 covers 19 residues. Looked up from germline, CDR1 is MNHEY and CDR2 is SMNVEV (reference sequence). The V gene end was trimmed by 8 bases and the J gene end by 4 bases; junction bases not matched to a gene: 23. The DNA of the CDR3 is TGTGCCAGCCGCCCAAGGTTGTTGCGGGGGGGCCAAGGTAGAGAGACCCAGTACTTC. Translated, it gives CASRPRLLRGGQGRETQYF.

J is TRBJ2-3 and V is TRBV7-9; D unclear. Trimming took off 7 bases at V and 2 bases at J, with 4 bases between the two ends. The CDR3 runs to 11 residues. CDR1 is SEHNR and CDR2 is FQNEAQ in the germline V gene (reference sequence). CDR3 sequence: CASMATDTQYF. DNA of the CDR3: TGTGCCAGCATGGCCACAGATACGCAGTATTTT.

The chain employs TRBV28 and TRBJ1-4; D possibly corresponds to TRBD1 (6 bases). Germline-derived CDR1 and CDR2 are MDHEN and SYDVKM. The V and J ends lost 3 bases and 7 bases respectively, with 15 bases between them. The CDR3 has 15 residues. The CDR3 spells CASSFNTGSREKLFF. CDR3 in DNA: TGTGCCAGCAGTTTCAATACAGGGTCGCGTGAAAAACTGTTTTTT.